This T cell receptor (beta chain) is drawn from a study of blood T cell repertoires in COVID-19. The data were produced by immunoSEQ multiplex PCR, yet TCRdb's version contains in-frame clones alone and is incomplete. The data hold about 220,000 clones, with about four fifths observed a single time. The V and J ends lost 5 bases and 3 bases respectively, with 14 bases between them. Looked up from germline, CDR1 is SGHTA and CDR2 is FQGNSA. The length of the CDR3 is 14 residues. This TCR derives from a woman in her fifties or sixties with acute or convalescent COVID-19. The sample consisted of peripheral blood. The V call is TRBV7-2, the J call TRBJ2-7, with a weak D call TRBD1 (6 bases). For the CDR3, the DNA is TGTGCCAGCAGCCCGCGGCAGGGGCGCTACGAGCAGTACTTC. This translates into CASSPRQGRYEQYF.